The 14 T cell receptor beta chains below all came from one sample that was sequenced in a study of monozygotic twins with inflammatory bowel disease. TCRdb re-called the 5' RACE reads and gives one entry per CDR3 protein, without DNA. The listing contains some 210,000 distinct CDR3 sequences. The sequencing input was blood. These receptors all stem from a human donor with ulcerative colitis or Crohn's disease, or a healthy co-twin of an affected twin (not recorded which).

This chain links TRBV5-1 with TRBJ2-1; TCRdb calls TRBD1, which cannot be checked without DNA. The CDR3 has 14 residues. In germline, CDR1 is SGHRS, CDR2 YFSETQ. Here the CDR3 reads CASSYGERGDEQFF. The complete variable domain, with remaining parts taken from reference TRBV5-1 and TRBJ2-1, reads KAGVTQTPRYLIKTRGQQVTLSCSPISGHRSVSWYQQTPGQGLQFLFEYFSETQRNKGNFPGRFSGRQFSNSRSEMNVSTLELGDSALYLCASSYGERGDEQFFGPGTRLTVL.

The CDR3 loop reads CASSLAGQPYDQQYF. V and J are TRBV7-2 and TRBJ2-7; TCRdb picks TRBD1, but there is no DNA to check that call. This CDR3 is 15 amino acids long. The germline V gene encodes CDR1 SGHTA and CDR2 FQGNSA.

V usage is TRBV6-2 or TRBV6-3 and J usage is TRBJ2-1; TCRdb selects TRBD2, and the lack of DNA leaves this call unchecked. Per the germline V gene, CDR1 is MNHEY and CDR2 is SVGEGT. This CDR3 comprises 16 residues. CDR3 amino acids: CASSDRLAGGYNEQFF.

V is TRBV5-4 and J is TRBJ2-7; TCRdb reports TRBD1, a call that lacks DNA to check it against. Germline V gene lookup returns CDR1 SGHNT and CDR2 YYREEE (reference sequence). This CDR3 spans 15 amino acids. This CDR3 reads CASSSQVLGAYEQYF.

This chain uses TRBV5-1 with TRBJ2-7; TCRdb's D gene call, TRBD1, goes unchecked for lack of DNA. CDR1 and CDR2 from the germline V gene are SGHRS and YFSETQ. The CDR3 loop spans 14 amino acids. The CDR3 sequence: CASSLWSGAYEQYF.

This chain uses TRBV7-8 with TRBJ2-4; TCRdb designates TRBD1, a call that cannot be tested without DNA. Per germline, CDR1 SGHVS and CDR2 FQNEAQ. This CDR3 contains 14 residues. The CDR3 here is CASSLAPGYGRVYF. Variable domain in full (rest from reference TRBV7-8 and TRBJ2-4): GAGVSQSPRYKVAKRGQDVALRCDPISGHVSLFWYQQALGQGPEFLTYFQNEAQLDKSGLPSDRFFAERPEGSVSTLKIQRTQQEDSAVYLCASSLAPGYGRVYFGAGTRLSVL.

The chain links TRBV29-1 to TRBJ1-2; the D call from TCRdb, TRBD1, cannot be confirmed without DNA. CDR3 length: 16 amino acids. From germline, CDR1 is SQVTM and CDR2 ANQGSEA. The CDR3 spells CSVRDREGHATLSYTF.

The chain couples TRBV3-1 to TRBJ2-7; as DNA is missing, the TRBD2 call by TCRdb cannot be tested. The germline V gene encodes CDR1 LGHDT and CDR2 YNNKEL (reference sequence). This CDR3 contains 15 residues. The CDR3 sequence: CASSLNRDSPWEQYF.

V gene TRBV12-3 or TRBV12-4 combines with J gene TRBJ2-1; TCRdb's D gene call, TRBD1, goes unchecked for lack of DNA. CDR3 length: 15 residues. The CDR3 loop reads CASSLSLAGEYEQFF.

V is TRBV7-9 and J is TRBJ1-6; TCRdb outputs TRBD1, but without DNA this stays unchecked. The length of the CDR3 is 15 residues. CDR1 SEHNR and CDR2 FQNEAQ come from the germline V gene (reference sequence). The CDR3 loop reads CASSLVDRRNSPLHF.

This chain connects TRBV19 to TRBJ1-2; without DNA, the TCRdb call of TRBD1 cannot be checked. The CDR3 spans 16 residues. The germline V gene has CDR1 LNHDA and CDR2 SQIVND (reference sequence). CDR3: CASSMFGPRGQSGYTF. The entire variable domain, with the rest obtained from reference TRBV19 and TRBJ1-2, is as follows: DGGITQSPKYLFRKEGQNVTLSCEQNLNHDAMYWYRQDPGQGLRLIYYSQIVNDFQKGDIAEGYSVSREKKESFPLTVTSAQKNPTAFYLCASSMFGPRGQSGYTFGSGTRLTVV.

The chain has TRBV5-1 and TRBJ1-1. Germline CDR1 and CDR2: SGHRS and YFSETQ. The CDR3 length is 15 residues. CDR3 in amino acids: CASSLVEGTNTEAFF. Full variable domain (rest looked up from reference TRBV5-1 and TRBJ1-1): KAGVTQTPRYLIKTRGQQVTLSCSPISGHRSVSWYQQTPGQGLQFLFEYFSETQRNKGNFPGRFSGRQFSNSRSEMNVSTLELGDSALYLCASSLVEGTNTEAFFGQGTRLTVV.

The rearrangement uses TRBV6-2 or TRBV6-3 and TRBJ1-1; TCRdb selects TRBD1, and the lack of DNA leaves this call unchecked. CDR3 length equals 16 residues. Germline V lookup: CDR1 MNHEY, CDR2 SVGEGT. CDR3: CASAGAPGNLNTEAFF.

The chain has TRBV18 and TRBJ2-3; TCRdb lists TRBD2, though no DNA is available to test this call. Germline assignment: CDR1 KGHSH and CDR2 LQKENI. The CDR3 has 17 amino acids. The CDR3 reads CASSPRALAKGTDTQYF.